The subject of this entry is one T cell receptor (beta chain). The antigen remains unidentified. This sample was included in a study of blood T cells in healthy people across ages. Broader study findings: The study found TCR beta diversity correlated strongly with naive T cell percentage.

The second PCR ran roughly 7 to 11 cycles with a sample-barcoded 5' primer and J-beta primers. One entry per CDR3 protein, called by TCRdb with MiXCR from the 5' RACE reads. The sample holds under 1,100,000 distinct CDR3 sequences, approximately 26% seen once. The CDR3 loop spans 11 amino acids. Germline V gene sequence: CDR1 MDHEN, CDR2 SYDVKM. Trimming removed 3 bases from V and 5 bases from J, with 5 bases in between. These data were also reused for a study on T cells of mothers and their children. From that second work: The effect of thymic selection on TCR recombination output is similar between related and unrelated pairs. Overlap ran slightly, non-significantly higher for related than unrelated mother-child pairs.

This sequence joins TRBV28 and TRBJ2-7; D is uncertain. The TCR sequence derives from a girl aged 2-9 years in good health. Sequencing was carried out using blood. The CDR3 region is CASSFRNEQYF. The CDR3 region has the DNA TGTGCCAGCAGTTTCCGGAACGAGCAGTACTTC. Full variable domain (outside the CDR3, taken from reference TRBV28 and TRBJ2-7): DVKVTQSSRYLVKRTGEKVFLECVQDMDHENMFWYRQDPGLGLRLIYFSYDVKMKEKGDIPEGYSVSREKKERFSLILESASTNQTSMYLCASSFRNEQYFGPGTRLTVT.